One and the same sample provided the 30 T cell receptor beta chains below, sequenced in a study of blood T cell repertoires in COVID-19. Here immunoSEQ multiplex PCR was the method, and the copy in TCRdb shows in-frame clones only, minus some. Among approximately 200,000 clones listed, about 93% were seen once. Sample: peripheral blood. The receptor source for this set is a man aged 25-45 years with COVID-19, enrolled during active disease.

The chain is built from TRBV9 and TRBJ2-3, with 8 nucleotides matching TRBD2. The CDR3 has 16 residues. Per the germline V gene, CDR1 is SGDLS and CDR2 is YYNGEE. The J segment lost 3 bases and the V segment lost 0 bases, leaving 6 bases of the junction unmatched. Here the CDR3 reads CASSVGYGGATDTQYF. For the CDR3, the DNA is TGTGCCAGCAGCGTAGGGTACGGGGGGGCAACAGATACGCAGTATTTT.

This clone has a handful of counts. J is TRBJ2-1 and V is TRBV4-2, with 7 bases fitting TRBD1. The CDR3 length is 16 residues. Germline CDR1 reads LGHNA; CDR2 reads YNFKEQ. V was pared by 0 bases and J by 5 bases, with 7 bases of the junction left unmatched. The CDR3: CASSQDWDSAHNEQFF. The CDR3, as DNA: TGTGCCAGCAGCCAAGATTGGGACAGCGCCCACAATGAGCAGTTCTTC.

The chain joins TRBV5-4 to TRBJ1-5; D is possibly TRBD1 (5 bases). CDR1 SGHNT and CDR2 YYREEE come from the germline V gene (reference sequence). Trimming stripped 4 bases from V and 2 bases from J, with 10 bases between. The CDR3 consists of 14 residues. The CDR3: CASSAGGGNQPQHF. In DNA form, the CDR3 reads TGTGCCAGCAGCGCGGGAGGGGGCAATCAGCCCCAGCATTTT.

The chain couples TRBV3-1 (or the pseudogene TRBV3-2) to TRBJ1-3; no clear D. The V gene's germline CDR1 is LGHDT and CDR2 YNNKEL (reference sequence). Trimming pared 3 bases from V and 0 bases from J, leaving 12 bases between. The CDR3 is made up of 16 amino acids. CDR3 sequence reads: CASSHFPVRSGNTIYF. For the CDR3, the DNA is TGTGCCAGCAGCCACTTTCCGGTCCGCTCTGGAAACACCATATATTTT.

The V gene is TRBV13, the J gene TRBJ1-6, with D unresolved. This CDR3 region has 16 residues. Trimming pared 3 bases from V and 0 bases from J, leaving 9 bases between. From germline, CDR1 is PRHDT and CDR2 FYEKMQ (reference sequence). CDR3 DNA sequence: TGTGCCAGCAGCTTTGCGGGGAGCTCCTATAATTCACCCCTCCACTTT. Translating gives CASSFAGSSYNSPLHF.

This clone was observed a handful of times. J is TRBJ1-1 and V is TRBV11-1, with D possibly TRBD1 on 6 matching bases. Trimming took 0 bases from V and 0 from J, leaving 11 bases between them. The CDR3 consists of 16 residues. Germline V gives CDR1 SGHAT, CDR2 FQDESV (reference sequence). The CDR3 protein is CASSLAGDTMNTEAFF. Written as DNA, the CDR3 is TGTGCCAGCAGCTTAGCGGGGGACACTATGAACACTGAAGCTTTCTTT.

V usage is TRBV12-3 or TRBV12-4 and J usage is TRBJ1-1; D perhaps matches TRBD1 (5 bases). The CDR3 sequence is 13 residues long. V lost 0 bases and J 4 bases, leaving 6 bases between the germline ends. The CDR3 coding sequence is TGTGCCAGCAGTTTAGCCAGGGTCACTGAAGCTTTCTTT. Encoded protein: CASSLARVTEAFF.

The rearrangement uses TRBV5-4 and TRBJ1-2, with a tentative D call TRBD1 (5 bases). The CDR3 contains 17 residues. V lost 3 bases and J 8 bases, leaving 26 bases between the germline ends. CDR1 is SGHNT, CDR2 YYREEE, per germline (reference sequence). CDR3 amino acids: CASSSDRGTLRFYGYTF. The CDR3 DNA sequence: TGTGCCAGCAGCTCCGATAGAGGGACTCTTAGGTTTTACGGCTACACCTTC.

The CDR3 sequence: CASSRGQGARAEAFF. For the CDR3, the DNA is TGTGCCAGCAGCAGAGGACAGGGGGCAAGGGCTGAAGCTTTCTTT. The chain joins TRBV13 to TRBJ1-1; 11 nucleotides align to TRBD1. This CDR3 is 15 amino acids long. Trimming cost V 5 bases and J 6 bases; bases outside gene matches: 8. Germline V gene data show CDR1 as PRHDT and CDR2 as FYEKMQ (reference sequence). Full variable domain (missing parts from reference TRBV13 and TRBJ1-1): AAGVIQSPRHLIKEKRETATLKCYPIPRHDTVYWYQQGPGQDPQFLISFYEKMQSDKGSIPDRFSAQQFSDYHSELNMSSLELGDSALYFCASSRGQGARAEAFFGQGTRLTVV.

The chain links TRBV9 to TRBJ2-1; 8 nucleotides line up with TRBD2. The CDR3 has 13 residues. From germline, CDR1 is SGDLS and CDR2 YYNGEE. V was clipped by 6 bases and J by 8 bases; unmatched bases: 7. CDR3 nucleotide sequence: TGTGCCAGCAACAGCGGGGGCAGCGATGAGCAGTTCTTC. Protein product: CASNSGGSDEQFF.

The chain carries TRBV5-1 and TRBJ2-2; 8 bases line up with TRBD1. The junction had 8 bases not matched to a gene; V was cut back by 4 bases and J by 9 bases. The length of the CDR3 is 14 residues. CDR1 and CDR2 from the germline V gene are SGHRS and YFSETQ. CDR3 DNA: TGCGCCAGCAGCCCCGGGCAGGGGGCACGGGAGCTGTTTTTT. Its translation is CASSPGQGARELFF.

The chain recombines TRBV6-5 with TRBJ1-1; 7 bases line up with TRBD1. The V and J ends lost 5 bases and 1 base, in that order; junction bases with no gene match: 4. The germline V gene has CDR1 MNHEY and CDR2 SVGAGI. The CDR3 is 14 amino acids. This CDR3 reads CASSPGTANTEAFF. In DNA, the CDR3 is TGTGCCAGCAGTCCCGGGACAGCGAACACTGAAGCTTTCTTT.

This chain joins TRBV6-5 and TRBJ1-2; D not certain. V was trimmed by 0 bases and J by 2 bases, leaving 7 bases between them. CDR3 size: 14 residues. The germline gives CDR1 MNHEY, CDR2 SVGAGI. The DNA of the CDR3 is TGTGCCAGCAGTTACTCGTCCCGGAACTATGGCTACACCTTC. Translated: CASSYSSRNYGYTF.

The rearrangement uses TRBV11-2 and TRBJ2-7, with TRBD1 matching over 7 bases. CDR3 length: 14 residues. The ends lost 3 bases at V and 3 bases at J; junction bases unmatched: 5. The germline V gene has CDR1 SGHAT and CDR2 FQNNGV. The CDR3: CASSLVTGVYEQYF. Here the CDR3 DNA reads TGTGCCAGCAGCTTGGTTACAGGGGTCTACGAGCAGTACTTC.

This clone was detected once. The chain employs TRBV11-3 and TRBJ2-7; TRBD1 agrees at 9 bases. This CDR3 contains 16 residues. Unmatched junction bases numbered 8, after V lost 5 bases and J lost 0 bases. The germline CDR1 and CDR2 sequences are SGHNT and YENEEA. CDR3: CASSNSGTGSSYEQYF. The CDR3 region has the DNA TGTGCCAGCAGCAATTCCGGGACAGGGAGCTCCTACGAGCAGTACTTC.

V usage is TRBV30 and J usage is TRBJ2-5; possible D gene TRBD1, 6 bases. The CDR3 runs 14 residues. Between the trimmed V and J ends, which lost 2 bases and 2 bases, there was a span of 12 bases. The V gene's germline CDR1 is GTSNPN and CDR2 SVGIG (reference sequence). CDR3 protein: CAWSLKGVQETQYF. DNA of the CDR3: TGTGCCTGGAGTCTTAAGGGGGTTCAAGAGACCCAGTACTTC.

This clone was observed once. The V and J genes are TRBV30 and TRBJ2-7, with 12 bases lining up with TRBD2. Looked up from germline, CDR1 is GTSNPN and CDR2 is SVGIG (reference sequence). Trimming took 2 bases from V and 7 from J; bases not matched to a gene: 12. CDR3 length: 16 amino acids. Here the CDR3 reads CAWSPTSSGGAGEQYF. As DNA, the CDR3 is TGTGCCTGGAGTCCTACCTCTAGCGGGGGGGCCGGAGAGCAGTACTTC.

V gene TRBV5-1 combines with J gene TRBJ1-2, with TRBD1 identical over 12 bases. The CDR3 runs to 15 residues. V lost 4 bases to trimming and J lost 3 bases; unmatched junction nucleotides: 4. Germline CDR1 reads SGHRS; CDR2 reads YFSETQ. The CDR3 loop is CASSAGQGADYGYTF. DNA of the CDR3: TGCGCCAGCAGCGCGGGACAGGGGGCAGACTATGGCTACACCTTC. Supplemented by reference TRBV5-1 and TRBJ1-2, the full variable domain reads KAGVTQTPRYLIKTRGQQVTLSCSPISGHRSVSWYQQTPGQGLQFLFEYFSETQRNKGNFPGRFSGRQFSNSRSEMNVSTLELGDSALYLCASSAGQGADYGYTFGSGTRLTVV.

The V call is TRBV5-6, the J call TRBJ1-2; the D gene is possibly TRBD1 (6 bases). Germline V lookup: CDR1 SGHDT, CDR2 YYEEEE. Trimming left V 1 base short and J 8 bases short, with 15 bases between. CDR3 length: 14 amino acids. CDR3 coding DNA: TGTGCCAGCAGCTTGCTGACCAACAGGGTGGGCTACACCTTC. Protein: CASSLLTNRVGYTF. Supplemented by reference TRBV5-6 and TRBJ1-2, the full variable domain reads DAGVTQSPTHLIKTRGQQVTLRCSPKSGHDTVSWYQQALGQGPQFIFQYYEEEERQRGNFPDRFSGHQFPNYSSELNVNALLLGDSALYLCASSLLTNRVGYTFGSGTRLTVV.

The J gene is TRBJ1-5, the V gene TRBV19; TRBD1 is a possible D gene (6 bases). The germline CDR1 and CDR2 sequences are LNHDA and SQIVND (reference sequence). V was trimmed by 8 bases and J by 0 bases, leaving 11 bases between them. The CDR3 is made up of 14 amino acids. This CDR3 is CASWTDDSNQPQHF. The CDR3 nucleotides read TGTGCCAGTTGGACAGACGATAGCAATCAGCCCCAGCATTTT.

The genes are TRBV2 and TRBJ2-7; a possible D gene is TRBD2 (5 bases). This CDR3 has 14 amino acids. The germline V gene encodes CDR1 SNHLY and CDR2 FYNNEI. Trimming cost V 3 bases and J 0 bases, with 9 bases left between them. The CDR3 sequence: CASSDSGISYEQYF. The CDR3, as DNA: TGTGCCAGCAGTGATTCGGGGATCTCCTACGAGCAGTACTTC.

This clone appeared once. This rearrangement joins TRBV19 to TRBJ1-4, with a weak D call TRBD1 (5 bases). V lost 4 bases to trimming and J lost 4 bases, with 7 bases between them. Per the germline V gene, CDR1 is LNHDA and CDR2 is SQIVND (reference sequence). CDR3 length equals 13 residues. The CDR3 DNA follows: TGTGCCAGTAGTACGACAGTTAATGAAAAACTGTTTTTT. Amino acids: CASSTTVNEKLFF.

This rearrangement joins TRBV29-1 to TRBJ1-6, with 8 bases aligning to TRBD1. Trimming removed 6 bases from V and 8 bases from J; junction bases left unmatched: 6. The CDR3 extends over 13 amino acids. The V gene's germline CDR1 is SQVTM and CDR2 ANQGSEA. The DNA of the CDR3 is TGCAGCGTAGGACAGGGCCAGGATTCACCCCTCCACTTT. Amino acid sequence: CSVGQGQDSPLHF.

The CDR3 coding sequence is TGTGCCAGCAGCAGCCGGGGGGACCAGGACTATGGCTACACCTTC. It specifies CASSSRGDQDYGYTF. The rearrangement joins TRBV21-1 to TRBJ1-2. TRBV21-1 is described as a pseudogene. This CDR3 has 15 amino acids.

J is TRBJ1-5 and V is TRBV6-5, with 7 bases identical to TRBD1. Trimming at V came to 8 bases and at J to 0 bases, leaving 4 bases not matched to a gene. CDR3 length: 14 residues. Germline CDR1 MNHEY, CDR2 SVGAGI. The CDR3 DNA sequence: TGTGCCAGCGCCCGGACAGGTAGCAATCAGCCCCAGCATTTT. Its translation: CASARTGSNQPQHF.

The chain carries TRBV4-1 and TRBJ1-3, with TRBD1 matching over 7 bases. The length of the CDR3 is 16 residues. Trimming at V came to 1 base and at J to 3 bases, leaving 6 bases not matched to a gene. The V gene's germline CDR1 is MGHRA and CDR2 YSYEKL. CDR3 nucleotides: TGCGCCAGCAGCCAAGTGACAGGGAAGGTTGGAAACACCATATATTTT. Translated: CASSQVTGKVGNTIYF.

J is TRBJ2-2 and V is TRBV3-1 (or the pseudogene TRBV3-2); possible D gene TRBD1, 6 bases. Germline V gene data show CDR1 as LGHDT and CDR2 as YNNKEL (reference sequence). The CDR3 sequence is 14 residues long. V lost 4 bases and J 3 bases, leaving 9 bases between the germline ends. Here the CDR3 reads CASSPHRDTGELFF. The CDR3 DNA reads TGTGCCAGCAGCCCCCACAGGGACACCGGGGAGCTGTTTTTT.

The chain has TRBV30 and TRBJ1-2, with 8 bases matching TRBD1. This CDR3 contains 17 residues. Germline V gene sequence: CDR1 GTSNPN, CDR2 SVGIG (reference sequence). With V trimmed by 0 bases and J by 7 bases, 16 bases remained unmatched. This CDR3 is CAWSVRRGAGGAFGYTF. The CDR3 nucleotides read TGTGCCTGGAGTGTACGCAGGGGGGCAGGGGGCGCCTTTGGCTACACCTTC.

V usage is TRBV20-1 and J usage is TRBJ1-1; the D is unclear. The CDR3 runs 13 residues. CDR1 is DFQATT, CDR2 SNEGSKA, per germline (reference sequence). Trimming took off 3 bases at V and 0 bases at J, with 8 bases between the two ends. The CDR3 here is CSASWQLNTEAFF. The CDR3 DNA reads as TGCAGTGCTAGTTGGCAGTTGAACACTGAAGCTTTCTTT.

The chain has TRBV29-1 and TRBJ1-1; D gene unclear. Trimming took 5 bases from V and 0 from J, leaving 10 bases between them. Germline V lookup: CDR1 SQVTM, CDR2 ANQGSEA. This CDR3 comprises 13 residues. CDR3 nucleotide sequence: TGCAGCGTTCTACAGCTAATGAACACTGAAGCTTTCTTT. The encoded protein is CSVLQLMNTEAFF.